The 6 T cell receptor beta chains below come from one sample, sequenced in a study of a mutant IDH1 vaccine in newly diagnosed glioma. These receptors' antigens are unknown. Only in-frame clones appear in the TCRdb table, and some are missing; sequencing was by immunoSEQ multiplex PCR. The data hold about 60,000 clones, with 84% observed a single time. Time point here: week 35, safety follow-up. In the vaccine, a single dose held 300 ug of the mutant IDH1 20-mer peptide, along with topical imiquimod. The sequences come from PBMCs, collected from a glioma patient whose treatment included an IDH1 peptide vaccine. Receptors originate from a man aged 30 to 39 with glioma.

On this clone: This sample includes further DNA sequences coding for the same CDR3. The chain employs TRBV9 and TRBJ1-5; D gene uncertain. Germline CDR1 and CDR2: SGDLS and YYNGEE. CDR3 length: 14 residues. The V gene lost 3 bases and the J gene lost 1 base, with 8 bases spanning the gap. CDR3 region: CASSATASNQPQHF. Here the CDR3 DNA reads TGTGCCAGCAGCGCGACGGCGAGCAATCAGCCCCAGCATTTT.

This sequence joins TRBV18 and TRBJ2-7, with D unresolved. The CDR3 runs 15 residues. Trimming pared 0 bases from V and 0 bases from J, leaving 9 bases between. Germline CDR1 and CDR2: KGHSH and LQKENI. The CDR3 sequence: CASSPPSRSSYEQYF. The CDR3, as DNA: TGTGCCAGCTCACCACCGAGCAGGAGCTCCTACGAGCAGTACTTC. Supplemented by reference TRBV18 and TRBJ2-7, the full variable domain reads NAGVMQNPRHLVRRRGQEARLRCSPMKGHSHVYWYRQLPEEGLKFMVYLQKENIIDESGMPKERFSAEFPKEGPSILRIQQVVRGDSAAYFCASSPPSRSSYEQYFGPGTRLTVT.

This chain connects TRBV29-1 to TRBJ2-7; 11 positions agree with TRBD2. CDR3 length: 14 amino acids. After removal of 7 bases from V and 3 bases from J, the junction contained 8 bases not matched to a gene. Germline V CDR1 and CDR2: SQVTM, ANQGSEA. The CDR3 region has the DNA TGCAGCGCCGCAACCGGGACTAGCGGCTACGAGCAGTACTTC. This gives the protein CSAATGTSGYEQYF.

This clone appeared once. The genes are TRBV5-6 and TRBJ2-1; D unresolved. V gave up 5 bases and J gave up 3 bases, with 9 bases separating them. Germline assignment: CDR1 SGHDT and CDR2 YYEEEE. This CDR3 contains 13 residues. CDR3 in amino acids: CASRRPNYNEQFF. Written as DNA, the CDR3 is TGTGCCAGCAGACGGCCTAACTACAATGAGCAGTTCTTC.

This clone showed up just once. The V gene is TRBV29-1, the J gene TRBJ1-2; D is possibly TRBD1 (5 bases). The CDR3 loop spans 14 amino acids. The germline V gene encodes CDR1 SQVTM and CDR2 ANQGSEA. Trimming removed 3 bases from V and 10 bases from J, with 21 bases in between. The CDR3 DNA sequence: TGCAGCGTTGAGGGATTAGGGACGGCCATCGACTACACCTTC. It yields the protein CSVEGLGTAIDYTF.

The V and J genes are TRBV6-5 and TRBJ1-2; TRBD1 might be the D (5 bases). CDR3 length: 11 amino acids. Germline assignment: CDR1 MNHEY and CDR2 SVGAGI. V lost 7 bases and J lost 5, with 8 bases in between. CDR3 nucleotide sequence: TGTGCCAGCAAGACAGATTATGGCTACACCTTC. This translates into CASKTDYGYTF.